These 10 T cell receptor beta chains were sequenced from one sample in a study of blood T cell repertoires in COVID-19. The assay was immunoSEQ multiplex PCR, and TCRdb's table has in-frame clones only and misses some. The sample lists about 140,000 clones, 70% to 90% occurring once. Sequences were obtained from peripheral blood. The receptors stem from a human donor with acute or convalescent COVID-19. The donor label of this sample is uncertain.

This rearrangement joins TRBV5-1 to TRBJ2-3; 8 positions agree with TRBD2. The junction had 10 bases not matched to a gene; V was cut back by 4 bases and J by 6 bases. Germline V lookup: CDR1 SGHRS, CDR2 YFSETQ. The CDR3 contains 15 residues. The CDR3 DNA sequence: TGCGCCAGCAGCCAGAATAGCGGGATCGGTGATACGCAGTATTTT. Translated: CASSQNSGIGDTQYF.

This chain uses TRBV6-2 or TRBV6-3 with TRBJ1-5; TRBD1 might be the D (5 bases). Germline V gene data show CDR1 as MNHEY and CDR2 as SVGEGT. V was trimmed by 5 bases and J by 0 bases, leaving 23 bases between them. The CDR3 is 19 residues long. The CDR3 loop is CASSDYFRAGDYSNQPQHF. CDR3 nucleotides: TGTGCCAGCAGTGACTACTTCAGGGCGGGGGATTATAGCAATCAGCCCCAGCATTTT.

This rearrangement joins TRBV20-1 to TRBJ1-1; the match to TRBD1 covers 7 bases. CDR1 and CDR2 from the germline V gene are DFQATT and SNEGSKA (reference sequence). The CDR3 loop spans 11 amino acids. CDR3 loop: CRTNRGPEAFF. The CDR3, as DNA: TGCAGGACGAACAGGGGCCCTGAAGCTTTCTTT.

V is TRBV4-2 and J is TRBJ2-7; TRBD1 aligns across 8 bases. CDR1 is LGHNA, CDR2 YNFKEQ, per germline. This CDR3 is built from 16 residues. With V trimmed by 1 base and J by 2 bases, 7 bases remained unmatched. CDR3 DNA sequence: TGTGCCAGCAGCCAAGCCCCGGGGGACAGGACCTACGAGCAGTACGTC. As protein: CASSQAPGDRTYEQYV.

The rearrangement uses TRBV28 and TRBJ1-6; perhaps TRBD1 as D (5 bases). The V gene's germline CDR1 is MDHEN and CDR2 SYDVKM. V was shortened by 7 bases and J by 11 bases, with 12 bases between the two germline ends. The CDR3 runs to 12 residues. CDR3 protein: CASNQIRAPLHF. DNA of the CDR3: TGTGCCAGCAATCAAATCAGGGCACCCCTCCACTTT.

The chain carries TRBV7-8 and TRBJ1-3; 8 positions match TRBD1. The CDR3 extends over 16 amino acids. Looked up from germline, CDR1 is SGHVS and CDR2 is FQNEAQ. The trim removed 5 bases at V and 3 bases at J, leaving 9 bases unmatched. The DNA of the CDR3 is TGTGCCAGCAGCCCGGACAGGGTCAACATTGGAAACACCATATATTTT. Its protein is CASSPDRVNIGNTIYF.

J is TRBJ1-2 and V is TRBV15, with D tentatively TRBD1 (6 bases). Per the germline V gene, CDR1 is LNHNV and CDR2 is YYDKDF (reference sequence). The CDR3 is made up of 20 amino acids. The V and J ends lost 0 bases and 2 bases respectively, with 25 bases between them. CDR3 residues: CATSRDPPRGGRWGNYGYTF. CDR3 sequence (DNA): TGTGCCACCAGCAGAGATCCTCCCAGGGGTGGCCGGTGGGGGAACTATGGCTACACCTTC.

This chain connects TRBV28 to TRBJ1-5; D is ambiguous. V was shortened by 3 bases and J by 4 bases, with 13 bases between the two germline ends. Germline values: CDR1 MDHEN, CDR2 SYDVKM. The CDR3 length is 15 residues. CDR3 DNA sequence: TGTGCCAGCAGTTTGGGCAGCATTAGGAATCAGCCCCAGCATTTT. It translates to CASSLGSIRNQPQHF.

The chain uses TRBV2 and TRBJ1-1; D remains ambiguous. Looked up from germline, CDR1 is SNHLY and CDR2 is FYNNEI. V was cut by 6 bases and J by 2 bases, with 10 bases left in between. This CDR3 contains 13 residues. CDR3 DNA sequence: TGTGCCAGCAGACTAAGGTACAACACTGAAGCTTTCTTT. Protein product: CASRLRYNTEAFF.

The chain links TRBV11-2 to TRBJ1-2; D unresolved. Trimming stripped 5 bases from V and 3 bases from J, with 4 bases between. The CDR3 runs 11 residues. From germline, CDR1 is SGHAT and CDR2 FQNNGV. The CDR3 DNA is TGTGCCAGCAGCGACTACTATGGCTACACCTTC. It codes for CASSDYYGYTF. Using reference TRBV11-2 and TRBJ1-2 for the parts outside the CDR3, the full variable domain is EAGVAQSPRYKIIEKRQSVAFWCNPISGHATLYWYQQILGQGPKLLIQFQNNGVVDDSQLPKDRFSAERLKGVDSTLKIQPAKLEDSAVYLCASSDYYGYTFGSGTRLTVV.